This T cell receptor beta chain was identified during a study of control samples from healthy donors and cancer patients. Produced via immunoSEQ multiplex PCR; TCRdb's table is partial and in-frame only. The sample lists around 120,000 clones, roughly 92% occurring once. Per germline, CDR1 SGHVS and CDR2 FQNEAQ. J was trimmed by 4 bases and V by 4 bases; bases with no gene match: 9. CDR3 length: 16 amino acids. The sample taken for sequencing was blood. The sequence came from a man aged 25 to 40 in good health. This chain links TRBV7-8 with TRBJ1-1, with 10 bases fitting TRBD1. CDR3 protein: CASSSRQGAWGTEAFF. The CDR3 DNA follows: TGTGCCAGCAGCTCCCGACAGGGGGCTTGGGGCACTGAAGCTTTCTTT. The full variable domain, its missing parts supplied by reference TRBV7-8 and TRBJ1-1, is GAGVSQSPRYKVAKRGQDVALRCDPISGHVSLFWYQQALGQGPEFLTYFQNEAQLDKSGLPSDRFFAERPEGSVSTLKIQRTQQEDSAVYLCASSSRQGAWGTEAFFGQGTRLTVV.